Following are 10 T cell receptor beta chains from one sample sequenced in a study of T cell responses to AZD1222 COVID-19 vaccine. The protocol was immunoSEQ multiplex PCR, while the TCRdb copy is restricted to in-frame clones and leaves out a portion. The table shows about 94,000 clones, with 70% to 90% occurring only once. The sample was peripheral blood, taken on day 0 of AZD1222 vaccination. The receptors shown here come from an adult in good health.

Only a few counts were recorded for this clone. The chain joins TRBV3-1 (or the pseudogene TRBV3-2) to TRBJ2-5, with D tentatively TRBD2 (6 bases). Trimming removed 1 base from V and 1 base from J, with 10 bases in between. CDR3 length: 15 residues. The germline V gene encodes CDR1 LGHDT and CDR2 YNNKEL (reference sequence). CDR3 residues: CASSQGPTSQETQYF. The CDR3, as DNA: TGTGCCAGCAGCCAAGGACCGACTAGCCAAGAGACCCAGTACTTC.

The rearrangement uses TRBV19 and TRBJ1-3; the D is unclear. The V end was cut by 7 bases, the J end by 0 bases, with 10 bases between. The CDR3 has 14 residues. Germline V gene lookup returns CDR1 LNHDA and CDR2 SQIVND (reference sequence). The CDR3 region has the DNA TGTGCCAGTAACCCTGGACTCTCTGGAAACACCATATATTTT. Residues: CASNPGLSGNTIYF. Drawing the rest from reference TRBV19 and TRBJ1-3, the complete variable domain is DGGITQSPKYLFRKEGQNVTLSCEQNLNHDAMYWYRQDPGQGLRLIYYSQIVNDFQKGDIAEGYSVSREKKESFPLTVTSAQKNPTAFYLCASNPGLSGNTIYFGEGSWLTVV.

The chain couples TRBV7-3 to TRBJ2-3; a weak D match, TRBD2 (6 bases). The CDR3 is 18 amino acids. Trimming removed 1 base at V and 4 bases at J, with 21 bases between. Germline V gene data show CDR1 as SGHTA and CDR2 as FQGTGA. CDR3 sequence (DNA): TGTGCCAGCAGCTTAAATAATTTTGGGACTCATCTCCCAGATACGCAGTATTTT. This gives the protein CASSLNNFGTHLPDTQYF.

The chain is built from TRBV28 and TRBJ2-7; possible D gene TRBD2, 5 bases. With 6 bases removed from V and 5 bases from J, the gap between germline ends came to 17 bases. There are 14 residues in the CDR3. Germline V gene data show CDR1 as MDHEN and CDR2 as SYDVKM. The CDR3 protein is CASSRPGLGNEQYF. CDR3 nucleotides: TGTGCCAGCAGCCGGCCGGGGTTGGGAAACGAGCAGTACTTC.

The gene calls are TRBV7-8 and TRBJ2-5; 8 nucleotides match TRBD2. J gave up 5 bases and V 5 bases, and 13 bases lay outside the gene matches. CDR1 and CDR2 (germline): SGHVS, FQNEAQ. This CDR3 region has 16 residues. The CDR3 spells CASSTSDGGARETQYF. CDR3 in DNA: TGTGCCAGCAGCACGTCCGACGGGGGGGCTAGGGAGACCCAGTACTTC.

The chain combines TRBV12-3 or TRBV12-4 with TRBJ1-5; D not certain. This CDR3 has 13 amino acids. Trimming cost V 6 bases and J 4 bases, with 10 bases left between them. The CDR3 loop is CASRPGGNQPQHF. The CDR3 nucleotides read TGTGCCAGCAGACCGGGTGGGAATCAGCCCCAGCATTTT.

This chain links TRBV30 with TRBJ1-2; TRBD1 is a possible D gene (6 bases). V was shortened by 3 bases and J by 7 bases, with 9 bases between the two germline ends. The CDR3 length is 11 residues. CDR1 GTSNPN and CDR2 SVGIG come from the germline V gene (reference sequence). The CDR3 DNA reads TGTGCCTGGAGAACAGGGCCTGGCTACACCTTC. It yields the protein CAWRTGPGYTF.

In this sample, this clone turned up once. As DNA, the CDR3 is TGTGCCAGCAGCTCCTCAGCGGGGTTTTCCTACAATGAGCAGTTCTTC. Translating it yields CASSSSAGFSYNEQFF. The genes are TRBV7-3 and TRBJ2-1, with TRBD2 identical over 7 bases. Germline trimming cut 4 bases from V and 1 base from J; bases unmatched to any gene: 7. Germline CDR1 and CDR2: SGHTA and FQGTGA. This CDR3 comprises 16 residues.

The rearrangement links TRBV30 to TRBJ1-3; maybe TRBD1 (5 bases). The germline CDR1 and CDR2 sequences are GTSNPN and SVGIG (reference sequence). CDR3 length: 13 amino acids. Trimming left V 2 bases short and J 3 bases short, with 8 bases between. CDR3 DNA sequence: TGTGCCTGGAGTCAGGGATATGGAAACACCATATATTTT. It codes for CAWSQGYGNTIYF. Together with reference TRBV30 and TRBJ1-3, the CDR3 gives the full variable domain: SQTIHQWPATLVQPVGSPLSLECTVEGTSNPNLYWYRQAAGRGLQLLFYSVGIGQISSEVPQNLSASRPQDRQFILSSKKLLLSDSGFYLCAWSQGYGNTIYFGEGSWLTVV.

The DNA of the CDR3 is TGTGCCAGCAGTGATTCCCGTACTAGCACAGATACGCAGTATTTT. Its protein is CASSDSRTSTDTQYF. This rearrangement joins TRBV6-1 to TRBJ2-3; D call uncertain. Germline CDR1 is MNHNS and CDR2 is SASEGT. V lost 3 bases, J lost 0 bases, and 10 bases lay in between. The CDR3 spans 15 residues.